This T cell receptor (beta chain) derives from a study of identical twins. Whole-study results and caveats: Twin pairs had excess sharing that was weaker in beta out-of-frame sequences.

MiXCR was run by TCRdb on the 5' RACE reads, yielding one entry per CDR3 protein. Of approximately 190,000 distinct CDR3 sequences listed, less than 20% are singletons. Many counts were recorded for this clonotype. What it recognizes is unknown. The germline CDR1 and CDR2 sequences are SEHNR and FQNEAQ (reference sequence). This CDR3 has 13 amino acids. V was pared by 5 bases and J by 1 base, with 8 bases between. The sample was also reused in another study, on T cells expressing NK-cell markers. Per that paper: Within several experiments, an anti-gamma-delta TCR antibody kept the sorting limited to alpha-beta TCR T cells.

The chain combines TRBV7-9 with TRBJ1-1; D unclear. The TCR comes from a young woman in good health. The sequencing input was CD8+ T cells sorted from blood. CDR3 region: CASSAVANTEAFF. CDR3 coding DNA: TGTGCCAGCAGCGCAGTGGCGAACACTGAAGCTTTCTTT.